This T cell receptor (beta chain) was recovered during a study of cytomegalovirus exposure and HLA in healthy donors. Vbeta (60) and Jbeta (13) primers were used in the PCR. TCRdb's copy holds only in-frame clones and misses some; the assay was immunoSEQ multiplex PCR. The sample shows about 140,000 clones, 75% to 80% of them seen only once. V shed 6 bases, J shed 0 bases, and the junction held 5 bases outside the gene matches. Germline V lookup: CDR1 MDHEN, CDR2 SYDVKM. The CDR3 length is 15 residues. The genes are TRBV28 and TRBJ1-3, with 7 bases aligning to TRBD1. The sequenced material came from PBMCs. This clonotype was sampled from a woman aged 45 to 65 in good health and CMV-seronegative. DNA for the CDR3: TGTGCCAGCAGAGGACAGGAGGCCTCTGGAAACACCATATATTTT. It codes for CASRGQEASGNTIYF.